The TCR beta chain described here comes from a study of T-cell reconstitution after alpha-beta-depleted transplantation in children. Trimming took 8 bases from V and 0 from J; bases not matched to a gene: 6. This CDR3 has 14 residues. Germline CDR1 and CDR2: MNHEY and SMNVEV (reference sequence). This clonotype has a count of ten or more. As it was prepared, the TCRbeta library received unique molecular identifiers. TCRdb re-derived calls from the PCR reads in MiXCR, one entry per CDR3 protein. The table records a few hundred thousand distinct CDR3 sequences, approximately 9.7% of them present only once.

The V call is TRBV27, the J call TRBJ2-5; 7 bases fit TRBD1. The receptor comes from a human donor who donated a stem cell graft to a child with SCID. The sample consisted of PBMCs from the stem cell graft donor, taken from the stem cell graft. CDR3 sequence (DNA): TGTGCCAGCGGACAGGTCGGGGACCAAGAGACCCAGTACTTC. Encoded protein: CASGQVGDQETQYF.